This TCR beta chain was recorded in a study of blood T cells in healthy people across ages. Only a few counts were recorded for this clonotype. A sample-barcoded 5' primer and a J-beta primer mix were used in a second PCR of about 6 to 12 cycles. TCRdb re-derived calls from the 5' RACE reads in MiXCR, one entry per CDR3 protein. The table includes around 1,500,000 distinct CDR3 sequences, around two fifths detected once. The authors extracted at least 6 micrograms of total RNA per sample. Sequencing used blood. The sequence came from a woman younger than 35 in good health.

The CDR3 bases are TGCAGTGCTCGGACAGGGTCCGCCGGTCCTGAAGCTTTCTTT. Amino acids: CSARTGSAGPEAFF. V gene TRBV20-1 combines with J gene TRBJ1-1, with 8 positions matching TRBD1. V lost 5 bases, J lost 6 bases, and 11 bases stayed unmatched. CDR3 length: 14 amino acids. Germline V gene lookup returns CDR1 DFQATT and CDR2 SNEGSKA (reference sequence).